This passage covers 8 T cell receptor beta chains from one sample sequenced in a study of T cell repertoires in cytomegalovirus infection. TCRdb itself ran the reads through MiXCR, one entry per CDR3 protein. The sample lists under 800,000 distinct CDR3 sequences, approximately 25% occurring once. Specimen: CD8+ T cells from PBMCs. The receptors stem from a human donor in good health (CMV status not recorded). Some clones in this sample may be carry-over from other donors' samples.

The chain combines TRBV10-2 with TRBJ2-1; 10 bases match TRBD2. V lost 7 bases to trimming and J lost 8 bases; unmatched junction nucleotides: 5. This CDR3 is 13 amino acids long. Germline values: CDR1 WSHSY, CDR2 SAAADI. Written as DNA, the CDR3 is TGCGCCAGCAATATAGCGGGGGGCCATGAGCAGTTCTTC. This encodes CASNIAGGHEQFF.

CDR3 protein: CSARDRGLRTEAFF. CDR3 in DNA: TGCAGTGCAAGGGACAGGGGTTTGCGCACTGAAGCTTTCTTT. The V and J genes are TRBV20-1 and TRBJ1-1; 10 bases are a match to TRBD1. V lost 6 bases to trimming and J lost 4 bases; unmatched junction nucleotides: 8. The CDR3 spans 14 residues. Germline CDR1 and CDR2: DFQATT and SNEGSKA (reference sequence).

This clonotype has ten or more counts. The gene calls are TRBV7-9 and TRBJ2-2; D remains unclear. V was cut by 5 bases and J by 1 base, with 11 bases left in between. The germline V gene has CDR1 SEHNR and CDR2 FQNEAQ (reference sequence). The CDR3 spans 15 residues. The CDR3 DNA sequence: TGTGCCAGCAGCCCCTCCGGGCTGAACACCGGGGAGCTGTTTTTT. As protein: CASSPSGLNTGELFF.

This sequence joins TRBV2 and TRBJ2-2; D could derive from TRBD1 or TRBD2 (6 bases each). CDR3 length: 15 amino acids. V gave up 6 bases and J gave up 1 base, with 12 bases separating them. Germline V gene sequence: CDR1 SNHLY, CDR2 FYNNEI. The CDR3 spells CASSTQGLNTGELFF. The CDR3 region has the DNA TGTGCCAGCAGCACACAGGGACTGAACACCGGGGAGCTGTTTTTT. Looking up the rest from reference TRBV2 and TRBJ2-2 gives the full variable domain: EPEVTQTPSHQVTQMGQEVILRCVPISNHLYFYWYRQILGQKVEFLVSFYNNEISEKSEIFDDQFSVERPDGSNFTLKIRSTKLEDSAMYFCASSTQGLNTGELFFGEGSRLTVL.

The V gene is TRBV28, the J gene TRBJ2-1, with a possible D match to TRBD1 (6 bases). V was shortened by 1 base and J by 4 bases, with 14 bases between the two germline ends. The CDR3 length is 16 residues. Germline V gene sequence: CDR1 MDHEN, CDR2 SYDVKM. The CDR3 nucleotides are TGTGCCAGCAGTTTATTCGACAGGAGTCTATACAATGAGCAGTTCTTC. Residues: CASSLFDRSLYNEQFF.

This chain joins TRBV19 and TRBJ1-5; TRBD1 aligns across 9 bases. CDR1 and CDR2 (germline): LNHDA, SQIVND (reference sequence). The CDR3 consists of 15 residues. Losses at the gene ends were 2 bases for V and 9 bases for J; bases not matched to a gene: 8. CDR3 loop: CASSIFGDRVAPQHF. CDR3 sequence (DNA): TGTGCCAGTAGTATATTCGGGGACAGGGTCGCGCCCCAGCATTTT. The variable domain in full, with the rest retrieved from reference TRBV19 and TRBJ1-5, is DGGITQSPKYLFRKEGQNVTLSCEQNLNHDAMYWYRQDPGQGLRLIYYSQIVNDFQKGDIAEGYSVSREKKESFPLTVTSAQKNPTAFYLCASSIFGDRVAPQHFGDGTRLSIL.

The chain couples TRBV12-3 or TRBV12-4 to TRBJ2-5; 9 bases are shared with TRBD1. The CDR3 extends over 14 amino acids. V shed 5 bases and J 7 bases; nucleotides not matched to a gene: 8. The CDR3, as DNA: TGTGCCAGCAGTAATAACAGGGGGCTCGGGACCCAGTACTTC. Amino acids: CASSNNRGLGTQYF.

The CDR3 DNA sequence: TGTGCCAGCAGGGGGGGACTAGATGCCACCGGGGAGCTGTTTTTT. It codes for CASRGGLDATGELFF. The chain links TRBV25-1 to TRBJ2-2, with 8 bases fitting TRBD2. Germline CDR1 and CDR2: MGHDK and SYGVNS. The V gene end was trimmed by 6 bases and the J gene end by 4 bases; junction bases not matched to a gene: 7. This CDR3 is built from 15 residues.